The 10 T cell receptor beta chains below come from one sample, sequenced in a study of blood T cells in healthy people across ages. PCR was performed a second time for about 6 to 12 cycles using a sample-barcoded 5' primer and a J-beta primer mix. TCRdb processed the 5' RACE reads anew with MiXCR; each CDR3 protein has one entry. The sample contains around 970,000 distinct CDR3 sequences, just over 50% of which appear only once. Sequencing was done on a sample of blood. These receptors originate from a woman aged 55-75 years in good health.

This chain links TRBV6-5 with TRBJ2-5; a weak D match, TRBD1 (6 bases). Judging by the DNA end, TRBJ2-7 fits better; the J call may be wrong. From germline, CDR1 is MNHEY and CDR2 SVGAGI. The CDR3 is made up of 15 amino acids. For the CDR3, the DNA is TGTGCCAGCAGTTACTCGCCAGGGGCCGCGTACGAGCAGTACTTC. Its translation: CASSYSPGAAYEQYF.

This clonotype was picked up a small number of times. The gene calls are TRBV4-1 and TRBJ2-3, with 8 bases that match TRBD2. The length of the CDR3 is 13 residues. The V gene's germline CDR1 is MGHRA and CDR2 YSYEKL. V was pared by 1 base and J by 12 bases, with 6 bases of the junction left unmatched. CDR3 nucleotides: TGCGCCAGCAGCCAAGTTCGAGCGGGAGTACAGTATTTT. Translating gives CASSQVRAGVQYF.

This clonotype was picked up many times. The chain has TRBV7-2 and TRBJ2-5; D remains unclear. CDR1 is SGHTA, CDR2 FQGNSA, per germline. This CDR3 is built from 15 residues. The V end was cut by 1 base, the J end by 11 bases, with 20 bases between. In DNA form, the CDR3 reads TGTGCCAGCAGCTTAGAGAATGTCCGGCCCAATGAGCAGTACTTC. Translating gives CASSLENVRPNEQYF.

This sequence joins TRBV11-2 and TRBJ1-1; D is unresolved. Trimming took 0 bases from V and 7 from J, leaving 6 bases between them. CDR1 and CDR2 from the germline V gene are SGHAT and FQNNGV. The CDR3 covers 12 residues. CDR3 coding DNA: TGTGCCAGCAGCTTAGATTCTGGTGAAGCTTTCTTT. Translating gives CASSLDSGEAFF.

The gene calls are TRBV6-5 and TRBJ2-1, with 9 bases identical to TRBD1. The CDR3 is made up of 15 amino acids. Unmatched junction bases numbered 7, after V lost 6 bases and J lost 4 bases. CDR1 and CDR2 from the germline V gene are MNHEY and SVGAGI. CDR3 sequence: CASSPQGALYNEQFF. In nucleotides, the CDR3 is TGTGCCAGCAGCCCACAGGGGGCCCTTTACAATGAGCAGTTCTTC.

This clonotype has only a few counts. The chain joins TRBV27 to TRBJ2-7; D gene uncertain. Germline loops: CDR1 MNHEY, CDR2 SMNVEV (reference sequence). Trimming removed 6 bases from V and 5 bases from J, with 11 bases in between. The CDR3 is made up of 12 amino acids. The CDR3 sequence: CASSQTLHEQYF. The CDR3 DNA follows: TGTGCCAGCAGCCAGACTTTGCACGAGCAGTACTTC.

The chain is built from TRBV28 and TRBJ2-6; no clear D gene. The germline V gene has CDR1 MDHEN and CDR2 SYDVKM. Trimming cost V 6 bases and J 0 bases, with 9 bases left between them. The CDR3 is 15 residues long. The CDR3 nucleotides read TGTGCCAGCAGGGACGCCCGCTCTGGGGCCAACGTCCTGACTTTC. Residues: CASRDARSGANVLTF. Variable domain in full (rest from reference TRBV28 and TRBJ2-6): DVKVTQSSRYLVKRTGEKVFLECVQDMDHENMFWYRQDPGLGLRLIYFSYDVKMKEKGDIPEGYSVSREKKERFSLILESASTNQTSMYLCASRDARSGANVLTFGAGSRLTVL.

The chain couples TRBV25-1 to TRBJ2-7, with D perhaps assigned TRBD1 or TRBD2 (5 bases each). CDR3 length equals 18 residues. Germline-derived CDR1 and CDR2 are MGHDK and SYGVNS. V lost 1 base to trimming and J lost 2 bases, with 21 bases between them. The CDR3 is CASSELGMSGSRTYEQYF. Written as DNA, the CDR3 is TGTGCCAGCAGTGAATTAGGGATGTCAGGGAGTCGCACCTACGAGCAGTACTTC.

The chain carries TRBV28 and TRBJ2-7, with 13 bases that match TRBD2. Looked up from germline, CDR1 is MDHEN and CDR2 is SYDVKM. This CDR3 has 16 amino acids. Trimming took 6 bases from V and 2 from J; bases not matched to a gene: 7. The DNA of the CDR3 is TGTGCCAGCAGCACCTTGGGACTAGCGGGACCCTACGAGCAGTACTTC. Protein product: CASSTLGLAGPYEQYF.

Details on this clonotype: An end of the junction does not agree with germline; a read error may underlie this. The CDR3 sequence: CASSSTVGSLEQYF. DNA of the CDR3: TGTGCTAGCAGTTCGACGGTCGGGTCCCTCGAGCAGTACTTC. The chain uses TRBV6-2 or TRBV6-3 and TRBJ2-5; no definite D call. Matching the DNA end better, TRBJ2-7 makes the J call doubtful. The germline gives CDR1 MNHEY, CDR2 SVGEGT. The CDR3 totals 14 residues.